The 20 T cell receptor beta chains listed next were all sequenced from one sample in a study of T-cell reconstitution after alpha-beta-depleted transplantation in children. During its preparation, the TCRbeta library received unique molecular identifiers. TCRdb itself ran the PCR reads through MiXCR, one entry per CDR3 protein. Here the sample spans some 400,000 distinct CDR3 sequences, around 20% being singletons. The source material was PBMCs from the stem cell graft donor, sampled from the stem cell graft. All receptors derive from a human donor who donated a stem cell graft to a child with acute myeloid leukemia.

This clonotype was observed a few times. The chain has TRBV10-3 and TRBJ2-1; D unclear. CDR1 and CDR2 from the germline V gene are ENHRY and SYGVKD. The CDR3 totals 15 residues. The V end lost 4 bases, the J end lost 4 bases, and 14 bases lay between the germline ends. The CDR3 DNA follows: TGTGCCATCAGTGGGTCTACCATGGGGTACAATGAGCAGTTCTTC. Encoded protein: CAISGSTMGYNEQFF.

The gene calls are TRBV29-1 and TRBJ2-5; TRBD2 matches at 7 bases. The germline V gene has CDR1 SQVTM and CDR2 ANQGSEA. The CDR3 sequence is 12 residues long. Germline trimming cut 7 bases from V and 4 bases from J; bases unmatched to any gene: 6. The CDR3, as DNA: TGCAGCGCAGCCGGGGGGAGAGAGACCCAGTACTTC. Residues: CSAAGGRETQYF.

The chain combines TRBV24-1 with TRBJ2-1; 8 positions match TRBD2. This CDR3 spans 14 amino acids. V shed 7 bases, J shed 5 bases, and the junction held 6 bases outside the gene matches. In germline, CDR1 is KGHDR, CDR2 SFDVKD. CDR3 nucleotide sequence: TGTGCCACCAGAAGCGGGAGTAGAAACAATGAGCAGTTCTTC. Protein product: CATRSGSRNNEQFF.

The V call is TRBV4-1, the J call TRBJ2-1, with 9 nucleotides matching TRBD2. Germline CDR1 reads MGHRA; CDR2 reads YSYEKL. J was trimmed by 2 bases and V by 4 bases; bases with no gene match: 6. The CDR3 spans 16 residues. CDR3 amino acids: CASSLLREGAYNEQFF. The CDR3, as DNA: TGCGCCAGCAGCCTCCTGCGGGAGGGAGCCTACAATGAGCAGTTCTTC.

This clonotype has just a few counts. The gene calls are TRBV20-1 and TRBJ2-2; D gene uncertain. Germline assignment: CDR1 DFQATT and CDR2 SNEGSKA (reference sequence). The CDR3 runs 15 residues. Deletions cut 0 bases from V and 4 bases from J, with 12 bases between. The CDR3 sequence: CSARDDQKLTGELFF. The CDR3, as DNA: TGCAGTGCTAGAGATGATCAGAAACTCACCGGGGAGCTGTTTTTT.

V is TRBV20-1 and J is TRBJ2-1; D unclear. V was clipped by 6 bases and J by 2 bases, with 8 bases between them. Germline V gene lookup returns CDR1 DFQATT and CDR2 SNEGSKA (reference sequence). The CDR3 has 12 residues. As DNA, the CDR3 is TGCAGTGCGAGGCCAGCCTACAATGAGCAGTTCTTC. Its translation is CSARPAYNEQFF.

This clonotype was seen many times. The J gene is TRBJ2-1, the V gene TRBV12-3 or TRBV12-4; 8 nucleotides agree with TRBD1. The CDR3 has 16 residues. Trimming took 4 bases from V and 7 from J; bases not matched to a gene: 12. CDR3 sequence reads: CASSYSGSGTGNEQFF. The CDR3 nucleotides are TGTGCCAGCAGTTACTCAGGCTCCGGGACAGGAAATGAGCAGTTCTTC.

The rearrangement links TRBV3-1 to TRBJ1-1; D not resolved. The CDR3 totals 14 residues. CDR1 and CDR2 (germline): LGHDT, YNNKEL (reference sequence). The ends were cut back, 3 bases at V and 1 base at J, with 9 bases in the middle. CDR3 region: CASSQGFANTEAFF. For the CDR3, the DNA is TGTGCCAGCAGCCAGGGGTTCGCGAACACTGAAGCTTTCTTT.

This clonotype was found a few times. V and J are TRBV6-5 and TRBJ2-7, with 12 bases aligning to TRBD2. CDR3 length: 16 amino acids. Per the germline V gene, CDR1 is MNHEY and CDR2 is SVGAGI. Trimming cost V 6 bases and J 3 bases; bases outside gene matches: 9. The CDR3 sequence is CASSPDPTSGSYEQYF. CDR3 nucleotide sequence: TGTGCCAGCAGCCCTGATCCGACTAGCGGGAGCTACGAGCAGTACTTC.

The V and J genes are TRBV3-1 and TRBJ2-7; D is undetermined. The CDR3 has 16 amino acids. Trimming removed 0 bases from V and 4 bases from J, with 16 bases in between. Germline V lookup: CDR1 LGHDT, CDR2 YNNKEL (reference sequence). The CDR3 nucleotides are TGTGCCAGCAGCCAAGAAGTCGTCAGAAGCTGGTACGAGCAGTACTTC. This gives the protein CASSQEVVRSWYEQYF.

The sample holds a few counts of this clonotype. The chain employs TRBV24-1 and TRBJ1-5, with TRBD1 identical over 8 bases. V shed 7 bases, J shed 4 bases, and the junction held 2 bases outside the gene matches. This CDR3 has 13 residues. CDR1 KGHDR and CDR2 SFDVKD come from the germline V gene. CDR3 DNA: TGTGCCACCAGCGGACAGGGTAATCAGCCCCAGCATTTT. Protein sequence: CATSGQGNQPQHF.

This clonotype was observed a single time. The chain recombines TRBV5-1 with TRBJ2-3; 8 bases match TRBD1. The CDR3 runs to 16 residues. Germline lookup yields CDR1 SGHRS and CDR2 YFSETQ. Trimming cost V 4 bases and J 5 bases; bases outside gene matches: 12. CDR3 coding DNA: TGCGCCAGCAGCGCTTTACCGGGACAGGTTATAGATACGCAGTATTTT. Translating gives CASSALPGQVIDTQYF.

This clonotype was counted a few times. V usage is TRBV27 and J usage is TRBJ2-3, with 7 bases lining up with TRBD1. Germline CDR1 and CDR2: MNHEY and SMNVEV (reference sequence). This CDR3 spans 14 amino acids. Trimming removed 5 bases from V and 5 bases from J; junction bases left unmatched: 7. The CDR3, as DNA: TGTGCCAGCAGTCTCCGGGACAGCCTAGATACGCAGTATTTT. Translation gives CASSLRDSLDTQYF.

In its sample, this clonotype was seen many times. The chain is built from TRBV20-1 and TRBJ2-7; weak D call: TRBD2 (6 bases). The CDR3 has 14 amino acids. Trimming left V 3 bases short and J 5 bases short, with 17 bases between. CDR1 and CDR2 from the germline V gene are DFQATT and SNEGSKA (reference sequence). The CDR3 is CSASIAVGNHEQYF. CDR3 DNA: TGCAGTGCTAGTATAGCGGTCGGAAACCACGAGCAGTACTTC.

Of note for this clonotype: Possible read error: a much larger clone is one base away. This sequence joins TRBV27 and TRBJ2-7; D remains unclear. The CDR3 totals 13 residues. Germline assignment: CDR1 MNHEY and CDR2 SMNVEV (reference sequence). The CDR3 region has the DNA TGTGCCAGCAGTTTGCGGCAGAGCTACGAGGAGTACTTC. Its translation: CASSLRQSYEEYF.

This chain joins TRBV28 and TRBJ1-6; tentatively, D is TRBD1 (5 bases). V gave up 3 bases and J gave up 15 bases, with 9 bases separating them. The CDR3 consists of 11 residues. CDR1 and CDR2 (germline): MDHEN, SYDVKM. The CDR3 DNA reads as TGTGCCAGCAGTTTTGTGGGGGTCCTCCACTTT. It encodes CASSFVGVLHF.

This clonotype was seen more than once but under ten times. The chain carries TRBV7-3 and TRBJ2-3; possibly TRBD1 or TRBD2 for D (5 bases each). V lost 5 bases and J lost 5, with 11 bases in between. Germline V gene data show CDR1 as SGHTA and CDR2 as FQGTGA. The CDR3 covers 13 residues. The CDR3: CASSRGTLDTQYF. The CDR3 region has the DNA TGTGCCAGCAGCCGAGGGACCCTAGATACGCAGTATTTT.

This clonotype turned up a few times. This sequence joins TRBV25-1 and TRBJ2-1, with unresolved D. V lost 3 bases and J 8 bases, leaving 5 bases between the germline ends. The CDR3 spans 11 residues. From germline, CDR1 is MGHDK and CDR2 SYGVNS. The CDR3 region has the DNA TGTGCCAGCAGTGAGTCGGATGAGCAGTTCTTC. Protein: CASSESDEQFF.

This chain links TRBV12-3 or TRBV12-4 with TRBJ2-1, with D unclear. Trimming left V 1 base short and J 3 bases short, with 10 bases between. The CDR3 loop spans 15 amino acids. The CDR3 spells CASSLGRARYNEQFF. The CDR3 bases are TGTGCCAGCAGTTTAGGACGAGCGCGCTACAATGAGCAGTTCTTC.

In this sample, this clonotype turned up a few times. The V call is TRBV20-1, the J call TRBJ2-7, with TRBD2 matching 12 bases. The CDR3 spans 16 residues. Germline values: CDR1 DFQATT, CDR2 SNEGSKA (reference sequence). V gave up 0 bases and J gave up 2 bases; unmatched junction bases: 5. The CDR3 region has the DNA TGCAGTGCTAGAGATCGGCTAGCGGGAGGGCCCTACGAGCAGTACTTC. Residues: CSARDRLAGGPYEQYF.